Listed below are T cell receptor beta chains from one sample, sequenced in a study of T cells after yellow fever vaccination. TCRdb ran MiXCR on the 5' RACE reads and lists one entry per CDR3 protein. The sample records about 320,000 distinct CDR3 sequences, about 4.5% being singletons. The sample consisted of PBMCs, taken 15 days after the yellow fever booster vaccination. These TCRs come from a man aged 18 to 29 who received the YFV17D yellow fever vaccine. CDR3s include the opening cysteine and the closing phenylalanine or tryptophan. The order of the fields is CDR3 protein, CDR3 DNA, D gene, V gene, clone size, J gene. A D gene is named only where the DNA matches it firmly. Not all rows give a size; the values are once, few, many and, for expanded clones, a class.

CDR3: CASSAGGTDTQYF
DNA: TGTGCCAGCAGTGCAGGGGGCACAGATACGCAGTATTTT
D: -
V: TRBV6-1
size: few
J: TRBJ2-3

CDR3: CASSLGGTSRALF
DNA: TGTGCCAGCAGTTTAGGCGGGACTAGTAGGGCGCTCTTC
D: TRBD2
V: TRBV12-3/TRBV12-4
size: -
J: TRBJ2-1

CDR3: CASSQAWDRNTDTQYF
DNA: TGTGCCAGCAGCCAAGCTTGGGACCGAAACACAGATACGCAGTATTTT
D: -
V: TRBV3-1
size: -
J: TRBJ2-3

CDR3: CASSRGYRGEKEKLFF
DNA: TGTGCCAGCAGCCGTGGGTACAGGGGGGAGAAGGAAAAACTGTTTTTT
D: TRBD1
V: TRBV6-5
size: many
J: TRBJ1-4

CDR3: CASSHGLAGDEQFF
DNA: TGCGCCAGCAGCCACGGACTAGCGGGGGATGAGCAGTTCTTC
D: TRBD2
V: TRBV4-3
size: many
J: TRBJ2-1

CDR3: CASSQVPGGQFF
DNA: TGCGCCAGCAGCCAAGTTCCGGGGGGGCAGTTCTTC
D: TRBD2
V: TRBV4-1
size: few
J: TRBJ2-1

CDR3: CASSLGQEQETQYF
DNA: TGCGCCAGCAGCTTGGGACAGGAACAAGAGACCCAGTACTTC
D: -
V: TRBV5-1
size: many
J: TRBJ2-5

CDR3: CSAPETSGANVLTF
DNA: TGCAGTGCCCCAGAGACCTCTGGGGCCAACGTCCTGACTTTC
D: -
V: TRBV20-1
size: many
J: TRBJ2-6

CDR3: CASRVGLAENIQYF
DNA: TGTGCCAGCAGGGTGGGACTAGCGGAAAACATTCAGTACTTC
D: TRBD2
V: TRBV2
size: few
J: TRBJ2-4

CDR3: CSAPMRGTDTQYF
DNA: TGCAGTGCCCCCATGCGGGGCACAGATACGCAGTATTTT
D: -
V: TRBV20-1
size: -
J: TRBJ2-3

CDR3: CASSFLDNTGELFF
DNA: TGTGCCAGCAGCTTCTTAGATAACACCGGGGAGCTGTTTTTT
D: -
V: TRBV7-9
size: -
J: TRBJ2-2

CDR3: CASTIDSTASYGYTF
DNA: TGTGCCAGCACCATTGATTCGACAGCTAGCTATGGCTACACCTTC
D: -
V: TRBV9
size: few
J: TRBJ1-2

CDR3: CASSLASPGGDDQPQHF
DNA: TGTGCCAGCAGCTTAGCGTCCCCGGGGGGGGATGATCAGCCCCAGCATTTT
D: -
V: TRBV7-2
size: few
J: TRBJ1-5

CDR3: CASMPGPNTEAFF
DNA: TGTGCCAGCATGCCGGGACCTAACACTGAAGCTTTCTTT
D: -
V: TRBV12-3/TRBV12-4
size: -
J: TRBJ1-1

CDR3: CASSQDSRDPYGSTNYGYTF
DNA: TGTGCCAGCAGCCAAGATTCCAGGGATCCTTATGGATCGACTAACTATGGCTACACCTTC
D: -
V: TRBV4-2
size: many
J: TRBJ1-2

CDR3: CASSTSGGPNTGELFF
DNA: TGTGCCAGTTCTACTAGCGGGGGGCCGAACACCGGGGAGCTGTTTTTT
D: TRBD2
V: TRBV2
size: -
J: TRBJ2-2

CDR3: CASSLRGLSEQFF
DNA: TGCGCCAGCAGCTTGCGGGGATTGAGTGAGCAGTTCTTC
D: -
V: TRBV5-1
size: many
J: TRBJ2-1

CDR3: CSAKGRALDTQYF
DNA: TGCAGTGCCAAGGGTAGGGCCCTAGATACGCAGTATTTT
D: -
V: TRBV20-1
size: -
J: TRBJ2-3

CDR3: CASSLVQTGELFF
DNA: TGTGCCAGCAGCTTAGTCCAGACCGGGGAGCTGTTTTTT
D: -
V: TRBV7-8
size: -
J: TRBJ2-2

CDR3: CASSLGMGRALAGRETQYF
DNA: TGTGCCAGCAGCTTAGGAATGGGCAGGGCCCTAGCGGGGCGAGAGACCCAGTACTTC
D: TRBD2
V: TRBV7-9
size: many
J: TRBJ2-5